This T cell receptor beta chain comes out of a study of CD4+ T cells in melanoma. Study-level points and caveats: A reported correlation linked neoantigen-specific CD4+ T cells to CD8+, macrophage and B cell function. In melanoma, neoantigen-specific CD4+ T cells reportedly differed in differentiation state.

The table lists this clone with a count of one. What it binds is not known. Repertoires were generated with immunoSEQ multiplex PCR, while TCRdb's copy carries only in-frame clones and drops some. The sample lists over 130,000 clones; about nine tenths were seen once. The length of the CDR3 is 14 residues. V gave up 4 bases and J gave up 3 bases, with 9 bases separating them. The germline gives CDR1 MNHEY, CDR2 SMNVEV (reference sequence). This receptor was identified in a human donor with melanoma. This chain connects TRBV27 to TRBJ1-4; TRBD1 might be the D (5 bases). This chain's CDR3 is CASSSPGSNEKLFF. In DNA, the CDR3 is TGTGCCAGCAGTTCCCCAGGGTCTAATGAAAAACTGTTTTTT.